This is a list of T cell receptor beta chains from one sample in a study of molecular identifiers for immune sequencing clone quantification. TCRdb re-analysed the PCR reads in MiXCR, keeping a single row per CDR3 protein. The sample shows around 460,000 distinct CDR3 sequences, about 22% of them seen only once. Source material: naive CD8+ T cells from blood, with Jurkat cell RNA spiked in. The receptor source for this set is a human donor in good health. Some libraries in this study had Jurkat cell RNA spiked in. Each CDR3 is given with its conserved first and last residue. A D gene is named only where the DNA matches it firmly.

>TRBJ2-6|TRBV2|TRBD1
CASTTGSGANVLTF
>TRBJ2-5|TRBV12-3/TRBV12-4|TRBD1
CASSSLPGTVEETRYF
>TRBJ1-5|TRBV12-3/TRBV12-4|NA
CASSLGEQGPQPQHF
>TRBJ2-1|TRBV11-2|NA
CASSSAGTETYNEQFF
>TRBJ2-7|TRBV29-1|TRBD1
CSVEVETGLSYEQYF
>TRBJ2-7|TRBV20-1|NA
CSASATAYEQYF
>TRBJ2-3|TRBV2|NA
CASTRGGATRTDTQYF
>TRBJ2-3|TRBV9|NA
CASSLGGAGDTQYF
>TRBJ2-7|TRBV5-1|NA
CASSISGEQYF
>TRBJ2-3|TRBV27|NA
CASSLLGDTSTDTQYF
>TRBJ2-7|TRBV6-2/TRBV6-3|NA
CASTPRGGLGYEQYF
>TRBJ1-5|TRBV6-2/TRBV6-3|NA
CASSPGVVTGTHF
>TRBJ2-3|TRBV29-1|NA
CSVEKRRDGTDTQYF
>TRBJ2-1|TRBV7-2|NA
CASSLVGSWNEQFF
>TRBJ2-7|TRBV29-1|TRBD2
CSVKTSGGFKEQYF
>TRBJ2-7|TRBV7-2|NA
CASSLSGLAVREQYF
>TRBJ1-1|TRBV18|NA
CASSLSRAREAFF
>TRBJ1-1|TRBV11-2|TRBD1
CASSPLAHGQEFSDTEAFF
>TRBJ1-2|TRBV4-2|NA
CASSQDVMGASYYGYTF
>TRBJ1-1|TRBV7-9|NA
CASSLAGGEQAFF
>TRBJ1-1|TRBV4-1|TRBD1
CASSHGTGAEAFF
>TRBJ1-5|TRBV2|TRBD1
CASTGTDSNQPQHF
>TRBJ1-5|TRBV7-3|NA
CASSRDLGDQPQHF
>TRBJ2-1|TRBV20-1|TRBD2
CSARDGRSLDNEQFF
>TRBJ1-1|TRBV7-9|TRBD1
CASSPDRSNTEAFF
>TRBJ1-6|TRBV28|NA
CATKARGDNSPLHF
>TRBJ1-1|TRBV29-1|NA
CSVPSGAEAFF
>TRBJ2-3|TRBV9|TRBD2
CASSPGRESGTDTQYF
>TRBJ2-3|TRBV5-6|NA
CASSSNQGDTQYF
>TRBJ2-7|TRBV7-9|NA
CASSSVITPYEQYF
>TRBJ2-3|TRBV11-2|TRBD2
CASSKGLAGSTDTQYF
>TRBJ2-3|TRBV7-9|TRBD2
CASSLLAEYTQYF
>TRBJ1-5|TRBV4-1|NA
CASSQALHREMGQPQHF
>TRBJ2-2|TRBV7-9|TRBD1
CASSSPGTGGLIGELFF
>TRBJ2-7|TRBV27|NA
CASSFGATGYEQYF
>TRBJ2-3|TRBV12-3/TRBV12-4|NA
CASSLNYQDTQYF
>TRBJ2-6|TRBV7-9|TRBD1
CASRHNTGQSSGANVLTF
>TRBJ1-5|TRBV21-1|NA
CASATRSLSNQPQHF
>TRBJ2-3|TRBV14|TRBD2
CASSQDSIAGGIFTDTQYF
>TRBJ1-4|TRBV20-1|TRBD1
CRDRDRGSGLFF
>TRBJ2-2|TRBV19|NA
CASSMVTGELFF
>TRBJ1-4|TRBV25-1|NA
CASSEAISNEKLFF
>TRBJ2-3|TRBV4-3|NA
CASSQGSVRSSDTQYF
>TRBJ1-2|TRBV5-1|NA
CASSLKGLRDFNYGYTF
>TRBJ2-5|TRBV7-9|NA
CASSLLLETQYF
>TRBJ2-1|TRBV5-6|TRBD2
CASSSDSGLGPFEQFF
>TRBJ1-4|TRBV6-6|NA
CASSYYRSNEKLFF
>TRBJ2-3|TRBV27|NA
CASSLGVSGTDTQYF
>TRBJ2-7|TRBV12-3/TRBV12-4|TRBD1
CASSLGDSLGIPTYEQYF
>TRBJ2-1|TRBV7-9|NA
CASSLYQVIGSATAYNEQFF
>TRBJ2-7|TRBV6-2/TRBV6-3|NA
CASRPGTRAYEQYF
>TRBJ2-3|TRBV28|NA
CASSLGTTPSTDTQYF
>TRBJ2-5|TRBV7-9|NA
CASSSTDYQETQYF
>TRBJ2-7|TRBV7-9|TRBD1
CASRIGTGPYEQYF
>TRBJ2-1|TRBV29-1|TRBD1
CSARTGLEEQFF
>TRBJ2-7|TRBV28|NA
CASSFRGLLEGEQYF
>TRBJ1-5|TRBV27|NA
CASGRTENQPQHF
>TRBJ2-7|TRBV20-1|NA
CSARDLTESSYEQYF
>TRBJ1-1|TRBV9|NA
CASSVDKNTEAFF